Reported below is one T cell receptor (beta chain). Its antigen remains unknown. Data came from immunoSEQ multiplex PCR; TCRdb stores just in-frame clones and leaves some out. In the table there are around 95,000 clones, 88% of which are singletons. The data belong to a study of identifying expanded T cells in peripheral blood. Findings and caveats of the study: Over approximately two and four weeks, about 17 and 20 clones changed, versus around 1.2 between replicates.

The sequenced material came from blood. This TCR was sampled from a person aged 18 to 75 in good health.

The DNA of the CDR3 is TGTGCCAGCAGCTTAAGGTTCCAGAGGTACAATGAGCAGTTCTTC. It specifies CASSLRFQRYNEQFF. The genes are TRBV7-3 and TRBJ2-1, with D uncertain. The CDR3 has 15 residues. CDR1 is SGHTA and CDR2 is FQGTGA in the germline V gene. V was trimmed by 1 base and J by 4 bases, leaving 11 bases between them.